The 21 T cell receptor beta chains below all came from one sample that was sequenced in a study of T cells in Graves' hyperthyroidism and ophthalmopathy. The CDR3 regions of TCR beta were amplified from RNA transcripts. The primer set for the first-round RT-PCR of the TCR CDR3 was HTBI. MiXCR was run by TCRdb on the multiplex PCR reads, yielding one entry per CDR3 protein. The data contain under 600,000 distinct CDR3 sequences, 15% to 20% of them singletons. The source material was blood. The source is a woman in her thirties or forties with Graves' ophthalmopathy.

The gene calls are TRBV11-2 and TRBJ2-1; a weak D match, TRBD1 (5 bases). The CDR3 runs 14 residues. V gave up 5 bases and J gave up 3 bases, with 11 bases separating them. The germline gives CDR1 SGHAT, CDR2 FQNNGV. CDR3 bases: TGTGCCAGCAGCCAAGAGCAGGGCTACAATGAGCAGTTCTTC. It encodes CASSQEQGYNEQFF.

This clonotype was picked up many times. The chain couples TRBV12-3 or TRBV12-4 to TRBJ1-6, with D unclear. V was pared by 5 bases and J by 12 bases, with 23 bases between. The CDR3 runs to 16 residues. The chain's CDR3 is CASSLGAEAGVLPLHF. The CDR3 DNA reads TGTGCCAGCAGTCTAGGAGCGGAGGCCGGGGTGTTACCCCTCCACTTT.

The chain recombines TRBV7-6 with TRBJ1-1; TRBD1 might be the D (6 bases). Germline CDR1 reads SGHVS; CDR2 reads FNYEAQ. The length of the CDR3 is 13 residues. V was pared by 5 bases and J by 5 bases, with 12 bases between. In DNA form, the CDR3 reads TGTGCCAGCAGCCCAGGGGAGTGGACTGAAGCTTTCTTT. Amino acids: CASSPGEWTEAFF.

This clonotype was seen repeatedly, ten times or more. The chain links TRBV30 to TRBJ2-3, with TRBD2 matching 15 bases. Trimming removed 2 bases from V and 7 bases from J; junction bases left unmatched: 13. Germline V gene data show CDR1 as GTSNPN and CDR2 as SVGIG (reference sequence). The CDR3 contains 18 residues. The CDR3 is CAWSSLGLAGGGLNTQYF. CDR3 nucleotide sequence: TGTGCCTGGAGTAGCTTGGGACTAGCGGGGGGAGGTTTGAATACGCAGTATTTT.

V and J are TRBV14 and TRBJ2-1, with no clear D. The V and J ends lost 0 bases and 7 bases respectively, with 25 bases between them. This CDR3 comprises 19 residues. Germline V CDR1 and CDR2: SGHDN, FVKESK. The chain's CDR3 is CASSQEVFIGTPRKNEQFF. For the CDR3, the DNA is TGTGCCAGCAGCCAAGAAGTGTTTATAGGTACCCCCCGAAAGAATGAGCAGTTCTTC.

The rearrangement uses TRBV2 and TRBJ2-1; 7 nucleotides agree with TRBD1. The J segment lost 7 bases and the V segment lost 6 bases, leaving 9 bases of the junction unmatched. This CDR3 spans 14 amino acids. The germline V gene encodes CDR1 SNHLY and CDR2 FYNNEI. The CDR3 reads CASSTGVLNNEQFF. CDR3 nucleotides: TGTGCCAGCAGCACAGGGGTCCTAAATAATGAGCAGTTCTTC. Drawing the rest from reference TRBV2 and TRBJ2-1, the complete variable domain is EPEVTQTPSHQVTQMGQEVILRCVPISNHLYFYWYRQILGQKVEFLVSFYNNEISEKSEIFDDQFSVERPDGSNFTLKIRSTKLEDSAMYFCASSTGVLNNEQFFGPGTRLTVL.

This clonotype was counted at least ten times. CDR3 coding DNA: TGCAGTGCTAGAGATCGGGCTAGCGGGGGAGGGCAGTTCTTC. It encodes CSARDRASGGGQFF. The chain recombines TRBV20-1 with TRBJ2-1, with 10 bases matching TRBD2. CDR3 size: 14 residues. Losses at the gene ends were 0 bases for V and 12 bases for J; bases not matched to a gene: 8. CDR1 DFQATT and CDR2 SNEGSKA come from the germline V gene (reference sequence).

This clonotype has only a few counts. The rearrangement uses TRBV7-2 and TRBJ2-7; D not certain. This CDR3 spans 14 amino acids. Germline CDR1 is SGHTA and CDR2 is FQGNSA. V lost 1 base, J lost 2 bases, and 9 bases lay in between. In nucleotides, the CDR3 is TGTGCCAGCAGCTTAGTTGCACATACCTACGAGCAGTACTTC. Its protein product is CASSLVAHTYEQYF.

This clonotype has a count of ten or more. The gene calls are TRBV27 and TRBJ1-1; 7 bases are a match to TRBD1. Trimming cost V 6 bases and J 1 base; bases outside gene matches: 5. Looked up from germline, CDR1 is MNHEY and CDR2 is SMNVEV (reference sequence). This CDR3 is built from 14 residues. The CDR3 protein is CASRPGQQNTEAFF. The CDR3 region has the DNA TGTGCCAGCAGGCCGGGACAGCAGAACACTGAAGCTTTCTTT.

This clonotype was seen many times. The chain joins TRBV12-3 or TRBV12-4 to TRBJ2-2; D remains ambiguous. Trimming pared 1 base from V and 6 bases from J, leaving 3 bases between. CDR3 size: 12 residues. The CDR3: CASSLEPGELFF. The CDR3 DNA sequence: TGTGCCAGCAGTTTAGAACCCGGGGAGCTGTTTTTT.

The CDR3 nucleotides read TGTGCCTGGAGTGGACAGGCTGCAACTAATGAAAAACTGTTTTTT. Its translation is CAWSGQAATNEKLFF. This rearrangement joins TRBV30 to TRBJ1-4; D perhaps matches TRBD1 (6 bases). The CDR3 is made up of 15 amino acids. Germline V CDR1 and CDR2: GTSNPN, SVGIG (reference sequence). V lost 1 base and J 0 bases, leaving 9 bases between the germline ends. Combining the CDR3 with reference TRBV30 and TRBJ1-4 gives the whole variable domain SQTIHQWPATLVQPVGSPLSLECTVEGTSNPNLYWYRQAAGRGLQLLFYSVGIGQISSEVPQNLSASRPQDRQFILSSKKLLLSDSGFYLCAWSGQAATNEKLFFGSGTQLSVL.

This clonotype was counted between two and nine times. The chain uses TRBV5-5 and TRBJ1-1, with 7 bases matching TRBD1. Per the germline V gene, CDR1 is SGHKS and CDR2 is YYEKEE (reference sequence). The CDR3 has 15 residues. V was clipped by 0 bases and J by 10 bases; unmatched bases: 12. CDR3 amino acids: CASSLVLWDSGGAFF. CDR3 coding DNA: TGTGCCAGCAGCTTGGTTCTTTGGGACAGCGGGGGAGCTTTCTTT.

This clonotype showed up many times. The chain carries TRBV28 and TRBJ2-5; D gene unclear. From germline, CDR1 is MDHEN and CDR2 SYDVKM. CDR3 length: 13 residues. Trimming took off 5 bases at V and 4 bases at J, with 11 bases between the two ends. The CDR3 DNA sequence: TGTGCCAGCAGTCTTATAAACAGAGAGACCCAGTACTTC. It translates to CASSLINRETQYF.

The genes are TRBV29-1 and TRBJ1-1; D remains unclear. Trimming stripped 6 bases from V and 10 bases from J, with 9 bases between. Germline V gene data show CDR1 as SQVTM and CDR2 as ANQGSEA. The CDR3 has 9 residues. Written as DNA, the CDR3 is TGCAGCGTCGGGTTGAGAGCTTTCTTT. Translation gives CSVGLRAFF.

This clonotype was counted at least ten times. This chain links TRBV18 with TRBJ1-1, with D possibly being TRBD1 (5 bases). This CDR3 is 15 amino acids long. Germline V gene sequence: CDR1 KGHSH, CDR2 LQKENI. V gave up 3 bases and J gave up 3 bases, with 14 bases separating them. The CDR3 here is CASSPSRTRDTEAFF. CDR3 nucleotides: TGTGCCAGCTCACCCTCTCGGACCAGGGACACTGAAGCTTTCTTT.

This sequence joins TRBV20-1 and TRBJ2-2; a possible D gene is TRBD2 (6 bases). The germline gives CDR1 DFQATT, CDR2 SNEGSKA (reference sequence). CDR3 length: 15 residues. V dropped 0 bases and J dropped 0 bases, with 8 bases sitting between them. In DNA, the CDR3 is TGCAGTGCTAGAGATATAGCGGCGAACACCGGGGAGCTGTTTTTT. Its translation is CSARDIAANTGELFF.

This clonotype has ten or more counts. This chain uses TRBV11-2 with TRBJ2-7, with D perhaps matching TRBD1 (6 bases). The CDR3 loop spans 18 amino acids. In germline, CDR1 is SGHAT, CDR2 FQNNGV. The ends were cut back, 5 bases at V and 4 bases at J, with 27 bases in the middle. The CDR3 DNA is TGTGCCAGCAGCCCAACAGCCCGGGCCAGGGGAAGTCTTTACGAGCAGTACTTC. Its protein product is CASSPTARARGSLYEQYF.

Written as DNA, the CDR3 is TGTGCCAGCAGCAATCTCCGGGGGACACCGCAAGAGACCCAGTACTTC. Translated: CASSNLRGTPQETQYF. The chain has TRBV6-1 and TRBJ2-5; D may correspond to TRBD1 or TRBD2 (6 bases each). The CDR3 sequence is 16 residues long. V was pared by 6 bases and J by 2 bases, with 19 bases between. CDR1 is MNHNS and CDR2 is SASEGT in the germline V gene.

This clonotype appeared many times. The CDR3 is CASTGTLAGVFTDTQYF. The CDR3 nucleotides are TGTGCCAGCACTGGGACCCTAGCGGGAGTTTTTACAGATACGCAGTATTTT. The rearrangement joins TRBV11-2 to TRBJ2-3; the match to TRBD2 covers 10 bases. Germline V CDR1 and CDR2: SGHAT, FQNNGV. After removal of 7 bases from V and 3 bases from J, the junction contained 13 bases not matched to a gene. This CDR3 spans 17 amino acids.

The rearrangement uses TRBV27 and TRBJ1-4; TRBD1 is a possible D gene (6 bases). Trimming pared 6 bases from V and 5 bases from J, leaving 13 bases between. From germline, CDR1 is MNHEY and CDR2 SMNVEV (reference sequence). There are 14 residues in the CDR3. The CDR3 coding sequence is TGTGCCAGCAGCCTCCGGGACACCAATGAAAAACTGTTTTTT. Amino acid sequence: CASSLRDTNEKLFF.

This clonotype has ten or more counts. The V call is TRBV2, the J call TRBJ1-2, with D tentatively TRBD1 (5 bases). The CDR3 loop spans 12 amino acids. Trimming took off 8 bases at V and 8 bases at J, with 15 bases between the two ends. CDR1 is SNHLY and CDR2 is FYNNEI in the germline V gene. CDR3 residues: CASQQQGLGYTF. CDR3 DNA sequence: TGTGCCAGCCAACAGCAGGGTTTAGGCTACACCTTC.